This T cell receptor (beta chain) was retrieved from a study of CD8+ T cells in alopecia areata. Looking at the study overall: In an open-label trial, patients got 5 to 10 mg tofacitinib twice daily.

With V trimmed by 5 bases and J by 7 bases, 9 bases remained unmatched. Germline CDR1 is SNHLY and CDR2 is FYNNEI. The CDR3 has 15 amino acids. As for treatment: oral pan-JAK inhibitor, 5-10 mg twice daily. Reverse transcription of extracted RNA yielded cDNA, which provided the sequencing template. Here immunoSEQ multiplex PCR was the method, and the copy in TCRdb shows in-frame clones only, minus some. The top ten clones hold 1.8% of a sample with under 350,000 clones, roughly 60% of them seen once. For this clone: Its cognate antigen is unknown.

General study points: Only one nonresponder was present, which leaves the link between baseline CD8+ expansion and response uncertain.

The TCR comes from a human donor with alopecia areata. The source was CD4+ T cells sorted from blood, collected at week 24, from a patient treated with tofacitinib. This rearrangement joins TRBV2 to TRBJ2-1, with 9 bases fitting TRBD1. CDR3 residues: CASSKRGQGRNEQFF. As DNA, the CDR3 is TGTGCCAGCAGTAAGCGGGGACAGGGAAGAAATGAGCAGTTCTTC.